A selection of T cell receptor beta chains follows, all from one sample in a study of graft-versus-host responses after intestinal transplantation. Antigens of these TCRs are unknown. Generated by immunoSEQ multiplex PCR, the TCRdb table keeps only in-frame clones and is missing some. Of some 82,000 clones listed, 80% to 90% are singletons. The sequencing used unstimulated CD8+ T cells sorted from spleen or lymph node cells, collected before transplant. All receptors derive from a human donor who was the organ donor for an intestinal transplant. CDR3s leave out the opening cysteine and the closing phenylalanine or tryptophan. The order of the fields is clone size, J gene, V gene, D gene, CDR3 protein. D genes are given only for firm matches. Size values are once, few and many counts, or a class for expanded clones, and some rows have none.

>once|TRBJ1-1|TRBV20-1|NA
SARGVTEAF
>NA|TRBJ2-7|TRBV27|NA
ASSPGTVEQY
>NA|TRBJ1-1|TRBV4-1|NA
ASSQVGHWVEAF
>NA|TRBJ1-1|TRBV11-2|NA
ASTNRVPEGAF
>NA|TRBJ1-1|TRBV5-6|NA
ASSSQGPTEAF
>NA|TRBJ1-2|TRBV2|NA
ASPNGAGYT
>NA|TRBJ1-2|TRBV4-1|NA
ASSQGSRDLYGYT
>few|TRBJ2-7|TRBV28|NA
ASRSPGYHEQY
>NA|TRBJ2-7|TRBV7-9|TRBD1
ASSHRDRSSYEQY
>NA|TRBJ1-1|TRBV27|NA
ASGGPEAF
>NA|TRBJ2-7|TRBV7-2|NA
ASSPSFEQY
>NA|TRBJ2-3|TRBV7-3|NA
ASSLKGGTASTDTQY
>NA|TRBJ2-7|TRBV4-2|TRBD2
ASSHEGLSYEQY
>NA|TRBJ1-1|TRBV7-9|TRBD1
ASSLVTGYTEAF
>NA|TRBJ1-4|TRBV7-9|NA
ASSPPLVIGEKLF
>NA|TRBJ1-4|TRBV28|NA
ASSLGRLLNEKLF
>NA|TRBJ2-7|TRBV6-8|NA
ASIRGNQDEQY
>NA|TRBJ2-1|TRBV7-7|NA
ASSLGGLHDVDNEQF
>few|TRBJ2-3|TRBV4-2|TRBD2
ASSQGTSGGADTQY
>NA|TRBJ1-1|TRBV6-1|NA
ASSEAWAEGEAF
>NA|TRBJ2-7|TRBV28|NA
ASRWAGVTYEQY
>NA|TRBJ1-4|TRBV28|NA
ASSLSRLNEKLF
>once|TRBJ1-5|TRBV4-1|NA
ASSQGFGTSNQPQH
>NA|TRBJ1-1|TRBV30|TRBD1
AWDRGSGTEAF
>few|TRBJ1-6|TRBV10-3|NA
AISEFGGDSPLH
>NA|TRBJ2-4|TRBV7-9|NA
ASSPGPSKNIQY
>NA|TRBJ2-7|TRBV27|TRBD2
ASSPSSAGGSYEQY
>NA|TRBJ1-2|TRBV6-1|NA
ASRQNTGFGGYT